Listed below are T cell receptor beta chains from one sample, sequenced in a study of Ad26.COV2.S vaccination and SARS-CoV-2 variants. Sequencing used immunoSEQ multiplex PCR; TCRdb keeps in-frame clones, though not all of them. The sample holds under 500,000 clones, 92% seen once. The sample here was peripheral blood, taken in a trial of Ad26.COV2.S vaccine versus placebo. These receptor sequences come from a person aged 18 to 65 who received the Ad26.COV2.S COVID-19 vaccine or a placebo. CDR3s include the opening cysteine and the closing phenylalanine or tryptophan. A D gene is named only where the DNA matches it firmly. Some rows mark clone size as missing; the rest say once, few, many or name a class of expanded clone.

.	TRBV19	16	TRBD1	TRBJ1-2	TGTGCCAGTAGTATCCTACATGCACAGGGGTCCTATGGCTACACCTTC	CASSILHAQGSYGYTF
.	TRBV5-1	16	TRBD1	TRBJ1-2	TGCGCCAGCAGCTTGGGTCCGGGACAGGGTTTCTATGGCTACACCTTC	CASSLGPGQGFYGYTF
.	TRBV5-4	16	TRBD1	TRBJ2-7	TGTGCCAGCAGCTACCGGACAGGGCCGAGCTCCTACGAGCAGTACTTC	CASSYRTGPSSYEQYF
.	TRBV5-1	14	.	TRBJ1-3	TGCGCCAGCACCGGGGATAGTACTGGAAACACCATATATTTT	CASTGDSTGNTIYF
.	TRBV27	16	TRBD2	TRBJ2-3	TGTGCCAGCAGAAGGACTAGCGGGGGGAGGGGGGATACGCAGTATTTT	CASRRTSGGRGDTQYF
.	TRBV28	13	TRBD1	TRBJ2-7	TGTGCCAGCATTGGTCAGGGGGCCTTTGCCCCTTACTTC	CASIGQGAFAPYF
.	TRBV11-2	15	.	TRBJ1-1	TGTGCCAGCAGCTTAGGGGGCTGGGAGAACACTGAAGCTTTCTTT	CASSLGGWENTEAFF
.	TRBV6-2/TRBV6-3	14	.	TRBJ1-1	TGTGCCAGCAGTTACGGGGTCGAGGTCACTGAAGCTTTCTTT	CASSYGVEVTEAFF
.	TRBV9	16	.	TRBJ2-2	TGTGCCAGCAGTGGAGGCCTTAGGGGGAACACCGGGGAGCTGTTTTTT	CASSGGLRGNTGELFF
.	TRBV6-1	17	.	TRBJ1-5	TGTGCCAGCAGTGGTGTGGGCAGTCCGTATAGCAATCAGCCCCAGCATTTT	CASSGVGSPYSNQPQHF
.	TRBV19	13	.	TRBJ2-3	TGTGCCAGTAGTAGTAGGGCTCTAGATACGCAGTATTTT	CASSSRALDTQYF
.	TRBV25-1	13	TRBD1	TRBJ1-1	TGTGCCAGCACTGGACAGGGAAGCACTGAAGCTTTCTTT	CASTGQGSTEAFF
.	TRBV12-3/TRBV12-4	11	.	TRBJ2-1	TGTGCCAGCAGTTTCGGGTGGGAGCAGTTCTTC	CASSFGWEQFF
.	TRBV15	16	.	TRBJ1-1	TGTGCCACCAGCAGAGGGGTGGGGGGCGCGATGTTTGAAGCTTTCTTT	CATSRGVGGAMFEAFF
.	TRBV7-7	16	.	TRBJ1-2	TGTGCTAGCAGTCTTGACTTTATCCGCTGTAACTATGGCTACACCTTC	CASSLDFIRCNYGYTF
once	TRBV5-1	15	.	TRBJ2-3	TGCGCCAGCAGCCCTGCCGACACCTACACAGATACGCAGTATTTT	CASSPADTYTDTQYF
.	TRBV27	14	TRBD2	TRBJ2-1	TGTGCCAGCAGTCAGCGGGGGGCCGGGAATGAGCAGTTCTTC	CASSQRGAGNEQFF